This TCR beta chain was observed in a study of CD8 T cells in ankylosing spondylitis. This CDR3 contains 12 residues. V was trimmed by 3 bases and J by 5 bases, leaving 6 bases between them. The germline CDR1 and CDR2 sequences are SGHTA and FQGNSA. This clonotype was detected a few times. Its antigen is undetermined. The study's findings and limits: Characteristic, it appeared, of ankylosing spondylitis blood was a TCR beta motif of about eight highly homologous variants. Earlier literature documents some of the motif variants in reactive arthritis synovial fluid and blood.

Library preparation for TCR beta used quantitative 5'-RACE with molecular barcodes. Each CDR3 protein gets one entry after TCRdb re-called the 5' RACE reads with MiXCR. This table has roughly 670,000 distinct CDR3 sequences, under 20% appearing once. Material: blood, either unsorted or a sorted T cell fraction (not recorded which). The receptor comes from a male donor with ankylosing spondylitis. The chain combines TRBV7-2 with TRBJ2-3; D unresolved. CDR3 DNA sequence: TGTGCCAGCAGCTTGGTCAAAGATACGCAGTATTTT. It yields the protein CASSLVKDTQYF.